The next 22 T cell receptor beta chains were all read from a single sample in a study of blood T cell repertoires in COVID-19 (dated by TCRdb to 2019 to 2021). The receptor library was made with the immunoSEQ multiplex PCR assay. TCRdb took over this immuneACCESS table, retaining in-frame rearrangements with V and J assigned. Such tables are incomplete; in checked studies, under half of the missing clones stem from an unresolved V gene, and the remainder is unexplained. Across this sample there are about 230,000 clones, with less than 90% seen only once. Of the sample, roughly 2.7% is held by the ten largest clones. Sequencing was done on a sample of peripheral blood. All receptors derive from a woman between 65 and 79 years old with active or convalescent COVID-19.

The chain uses TRBV20-1 and TRBJ2-1, with 8 bases fitting TRBD1. CDR1 is DFQATT and CDR2 is SNEGSKA in the germline V gene (reference sequence). Trimming removed 3 bases from V and 8 bases from J; junction bases left unmatched: 9. CDR3 size: 14 residues. The CDR3: CSASEARGLDEQFF. CDR3 coding DNA: TGCAGTGCTAGTGAAGCCAGGGGGCTTGATGAGCAGTTCTTC.

This chain links TRBV5-4 with TRBJ2-1, with a tentative D call TRBD2 (6 bases). V was trimmed by 4 bases and J by 0 bases, leaving 17 bases between them. The CDR3 consists of 17 residues. Germline V gene sequence: CDR1 SGHNT, CDR2 YYREEE (reference sequence). The CDR3 reads CASSQAGTPSSYNEQFF. CDR3 DNA: TGTGCCAGCAGCCAGGCAGGGACTCCTAGCTCCTACAATGAGCAGTTCTTC.

The CDR3 here is CASSLQATNEKLFF. The CDR3 nucleotides read TGCGCCAGCAGTTTACAAGCAACTAATGAAAAACTGTTTTTT. V gene TRBV23-1 combines with J gene TRBJ1-4, with unresolved D. TRBV23-1 is labeled an ORF, and its function is uncertain. V was pared by 5 bases and J by 0 bases, with 7 bases between. CDR3 length: 14 amino acids.

The chain combines TRBV7-2 with TRBJ1-1; 8 nucleotides align to TRBD1. The length of the CDR3 is 15 residues. The germline V gene encodes CDR1 SGHTA and CDR2 FQGNSA. V dropped 4 bases and J dropped 5; count of bases not matched to a gene: 9. The CDR3 bases are TGTGCCAGCAGCTCGGTCGGACAGGGCACAACTGAAGCTTTCTTT. It specifies CASSSVGQGTTEAFF.

The chain carries TRBV5-6 and TRBJ2-7, with a possible D match to TRBD2 (5 bases). The V and J ends lost 2 bases and 4 bases respectively, with 16 bases between them. The germline CDR1 and CDR2 sequences are SGHDT and YYEEEE. The CDR3 has 15 amino acids. The CDR3 is CASSFGKGKGYEQYF. CDR3 DNA: TGTGCCAGCAGCTTCGGGAAAGGGAAGGGTTACGAGCAGTACTTC.

The V gene is TRBV12-5, the J gene TRBJ1-6; 11 bases align to TRBD1. The CDR3 consists of 16 residues. Germline loops: CDR1 LGHNT, CDR2 FRNRAP. V dropped 1 base and J dropped 10; count of bases not matched to a gene: 6. CDR3: CASGLGTGGAESPLHF. The CDR3 DNA reads as TGTGCTAGTGGTTTGGGGACAGGGGGCGCGGAGTCACCCCTCCACTTT.

The chain combines TRBV5-1 with TRBJ1-2; D gene ambiguous. This CDR3 comprises 16 residues. Trimming shortened V by 0 bases and J by 2 bases, and 14 bases separated the two germline ends. Germline-derived CDR1 and CDR2 are SGHRS and YFSETQ. The CDR3 DNA sequence: TGCGCCAGCAGCTTGGCCGGAGGGCTAGGCAACTATGGCTACACCTTC. Residues: CASSLAGGLGNYGYTF.

The gene calls are TRBV9 and TRBJ2-1; 8 bases align to TRBD2. The CDR3 extends over 17 amino acids. Germline CDR1 is SGDLS and CDR2 is YYNGEE. With V trimmed by 2 bases and J by 2 bases, 9 bases remained unmatched. The CDR3 region is CASSVRGAGLAYNEQFF. CDR3 nucleotides: TGTGCCAGCAGCGTGCGGGGGGCGGGACTTGCCTACAATGAGCAGTTCTTC.

This chain links TRBV23-1 with TRBJ2-7, with 7 bases that match TRBD1. TRBV23-1 is annotated as an ORF whose role is uncertain. V lost 2 bases to trimming and J lost 0 bases; unmatched junction nucleotides: 7. This CDR3 region has 16 residues. This CDR3 reads CASSQTTGESSYEQYF. In DNA, the CDR3 is TGCGCCAGCAGTCAAACCACAGGGGAGAGCTCCTACGAGCAGTACTTC.

The rearrangement joins TRBV6-5 to TRBJ1-1; a weak D match, TRBD1 (6 bases). The CDR3 is 14 amino acids. CDR1 is MNHEY and CDR2 is SVGAGI in the germline V gene. Trimming left V 6 bases short and J 4 bases short, with 15 bases between. This chain's CDR3 is CASRPQQGSTEAFF. CDR3 nucleotides: TGTGCCAGCAGACCTCAACAGGGAAGCACTGAAGCTTTCTTT.

The CDR3 bases are TGTGCCTGGGATAGCTCCTATAATTCACCCCTCCACTTT. Protein product: CAWDSSYNSPLHF. V usage is TRBV30 and J usage is TRBJ1-6; D uncertain. Germline-derived CDR1 and CDR2 are GTSNPN and SVGIG (reference sequence). Trimming removed 5 bases from V and 0 bases from J, with 5 bases in between. The CDR3 is 13 residues long.

This chain's CDR3 is CASSPSNRGGRTQYF. For the CDR3, the DNA is TGTGCCAGCTCACCTTCGAACAGGGGGGGTAGGACCCAGTACTTC. The V gene is TRBV18, the J gene TRBJ2-5, with D perhaps matching TRBD1 (8 bases). The CDR3 covers 15 residues. Per the germline V gene, CDR1 is KGHSH and CDR2 is LQKENI. The V end lost 3 bases, the J end lost 7 bases, and 18 bases lay between the germline ends.

The rearrangement links TRBV5-1 to TRBJ2-7, with 9 positions matching TRBD1. After removal of 4 bases from V and 4 bases from J, the junction contained 9 bases not matched to a gene. The CDR3 consists of 15 residues. Germline V gene data show CDR1 as SGHRS and CDR2 as YFSETQ. CDR3 DNA: TGCGCCAGCAGCAACCCGGACAGGGGATGGTACGAGCAGTACTTC. It encodes CASSNPDRGWYEQYF. The full variable domain, its missing parts supplied by reference TRBV5-1 and TRBJ2-7, is KAGVTQTPRYLIKTRGQQVTLSCSPISGHRSVSWYQQTPGQGLQFLFEYFSETQRNKGNFPGRFSGRQFSNSRSEMNVSTLELGDSALYLCASSNPDRGWYEQYFGPGTRLTVT.

The rearrangement links TRBV7-2 to TRBJ1-2; possible D gene TRBD1, 5 bases. CDR3 length: 14 amino acids. The ends were cut back, 5 bases at V and 5 bases at J, with 15 bases in the middle. Germline values: CDR1 SGHTA, CDR2 FQGNSA. This CDR3 reads CASSRDGGGYGYTF. CDR3 coding DNA: TGTGCCAGCAGCCGGGACGGGGGGGGATATGGCTACACCTTC.

This chain links TRBV6-5 with TRBJ1-2, with TRBD1 matching 8 bases. The germline gives CDR1 MNHEY, CDR2 SVGAGI. The junction had 4 bases not matched to a gene; V was cut back by 0 bases and J by 7 bases. The CDR3 runs 14 residues. The chain's CDR3 is CASSYSYRGTGYTF. As DNA, the CDR3 is TGTGCCAGCAGTTACTCGTACAGGGGGACTGGCTACACCTTC.

CDR3 bases: TGTGCCAGCAGCCTTGTGGGGGGGGTAGATACGCAGTATTTT. It is translated as CASSLVGGVDTQYF. V usage is TRBV7-6 and J usage is TRBJ2-3; 7 bases line up with TRBD2. Germline V gives CDR1 SGHVS, CDR2 FNYEAQ. The CDR3 extends over 14 amino acids. Losses at the gene ends were 5 bases for V and 5 bases for J; bases not matched to a gene: 7. The whole variable domain, remainder taken from reference TRBV7-6 and TRBJ2-3, is GAGVSQSPRYKVTKRGQDVALRCDPISGHVSLYWYRQALGQGPEFLTYFNYEAQQDKSGLPNDRFSAERPEGSISTLTIQRTEQRDSAMYRCASSLVGGVDTQYFGPGTRLTVL.

This rearrangement joins TRBV4-1 to TRBJ2-2; the match to TRBD2 covers 10 bases. Per germline, CDR1 MGHRA and CDR2 YSYEKL. The J segment lost 6 bases and the V segment lost 4 bases, leaving 23 bases of the junction unmatched. The CDR3 sequence is 21 residues long. The CDR3 region is CASSRPLVWLAGAPDPGELFF. The CDR3 DNA sequence: TGCGCCAGCAGCCGCCCCCTGGTGTGGCTAGCGGGAGCCCCGGATCCCGGGGAGCTGTTTTTT.

This clone occurred a few times. This rearrangement joins TRBV30 to TRBJ2-5; 7 bases fit TRBD1. Germline CDR1 GTSNPN, CDR2 SVGIG (reference sequence). CDR3 length: 13 amino acids. The V and J ends lost 5 bases and 4 bases, in that order; junction bases with no gene match: 7. The CDR3 here is CAWQRGPAETQYF. In nucleotides, the CDR3 is TGTGCCTGGCAGAGGGGGCCGGCAGAGACCCAGTACTTC.

This chain connects TRBV28 to TRBJ2-2; TRBD2 matches at 8 bases. CDR3 size: 15 residues. The germline V gene encodes CDR1 MDHEN and CDR2 SYDVKM. V lost 9 bases to trimming and J lost 4 bases; unmatched junction nucleotides: 10. CDR3 nucleotides: TGTGCCAGTTCCGGGGGGGGGCTTGGCACCGGGGAGCTGTTTTTT. Translated, it gives CASSGGGLGTGELFF.

The V and J genes are TRBV4-2 and TRBJ2-7, with a weak D call TRBD1 (6 bases). The CDR3 runs 15 residues. Germline values: CDR1 LGHNA, CDR2 YNFKEQ. Trimming shortened V by 2 bases and J by 2 bases, and 13 bases separated the two germline ends. The DNA for the CDR3 is TGTGCCAGCAGCCAATACGTGACAGGAGCCTACGAGCAGTACTTC. It is translated as CASSQYVTGAYEQYF.

This chain links TRBV9 with TRBJ2-5; 8 bases agree with TRBD2. Germline CDR1 is SGDLS and CDR2 is YYNGEE. This CDR3 is 14 amino acids long. V gave up 3 bases and J gave up 3 bases; unmatched junction bases: 4. The CDR3, as DNA: TGTGCCAGCAGCGCGGGAGCGGGGGAAGAGACCCAGTACTTC. Its protein is CASSAGAGEETQYF. Full variable domain (outside the CDR3, taken from reference TRBV9 and TRBJ2-5): DSGVTQTPKHLITATGQRVTLRCSPRSGDLSVYWYQQSLDQGLQFLIQYYNGEERAKGNILERFSAQQFPDLHSELNLSSLELGDSALYFCASSAGAGEETQYFGPGTRLLVL.

The rearrangement links TRBV12-3 or TRBV12-4 to TRBJ2-3, with D unclear. This CDR3 contains 12 residues. The V end lost 3 bases, the J end lost 5 bases, and 6 bases lay between the germline ends. The CDR3 loop reads CASSFYGDTQYF. The CDR3 coding sequence is TGTGCCAGCAGTTTTTACGGAGATACGCAGTATTTT.